This T cell receptor (beta chain) was sequenced in a study of CD4 and CD8 cells across lung adenocarcinoma regions. TCRdb recomputed calls from the PCR reads with MiXCR, one row per CDR3 protein. This sample yields around 18,000 distinct CDR3 sequences, of which more than 45% are seen a single time; 55% belongs to the top ten. Donors had localized lung adenocarcinoma, a non-small cell lung cancer. Germline CDR1 is ENHRY and CDR2 is SYGVKD. There are 14 residues in the CDR3. The sequenced sample consisted of CD8+ T cells from the center of a lung tumor. The chain recombines TRBV10-3 with TRBJ2-5, with TRBD1 identical over 10 bases. The end of the DNA is better explained by TRBJ2-7, so the J call may be wrong. The clonotype originates from a female donor with lung adenocarcinoma. The CD4 and CD8 labels of this study may be unreliable. The CDR3 nucleotides are TGTGCCATCAGTGCCCGGGACAGGGGAGGCGAGCAGTACTTC. It codes for CAISARDRGGEQYF.